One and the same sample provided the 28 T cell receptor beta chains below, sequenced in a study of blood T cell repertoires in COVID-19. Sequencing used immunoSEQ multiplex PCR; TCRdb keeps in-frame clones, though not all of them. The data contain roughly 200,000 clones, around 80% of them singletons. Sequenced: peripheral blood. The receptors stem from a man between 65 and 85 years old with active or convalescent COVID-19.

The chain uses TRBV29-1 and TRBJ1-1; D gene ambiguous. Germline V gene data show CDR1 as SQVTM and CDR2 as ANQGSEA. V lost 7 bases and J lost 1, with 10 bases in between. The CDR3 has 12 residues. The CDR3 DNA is TGCAGCGCTGACGGGAGGAACACTGAAGCTTTCTTT. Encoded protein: CSADGRNTEAFF.

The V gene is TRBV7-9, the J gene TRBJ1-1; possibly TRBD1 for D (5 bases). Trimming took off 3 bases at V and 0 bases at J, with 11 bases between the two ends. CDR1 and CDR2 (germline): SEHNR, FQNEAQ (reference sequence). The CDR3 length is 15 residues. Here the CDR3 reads CASSFQGTLNTEAFF. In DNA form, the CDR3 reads TGTGCCAGCAGCTTCCAGGGCACTTTGAACACTGAAGCTTTCTTT.

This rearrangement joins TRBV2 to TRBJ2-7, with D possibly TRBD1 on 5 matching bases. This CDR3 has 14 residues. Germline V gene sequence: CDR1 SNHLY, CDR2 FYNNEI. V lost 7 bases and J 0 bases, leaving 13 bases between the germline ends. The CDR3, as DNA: TGTGCCAGCAAGCCTCGACAGAGCTCCTACGAGCAGTACTTC. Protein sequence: CASKPRQSSYEQYF.

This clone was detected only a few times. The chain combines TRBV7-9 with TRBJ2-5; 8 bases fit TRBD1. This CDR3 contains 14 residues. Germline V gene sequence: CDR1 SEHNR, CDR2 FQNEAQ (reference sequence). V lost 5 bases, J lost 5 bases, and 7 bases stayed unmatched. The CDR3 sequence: CASSRGQGGETQYF. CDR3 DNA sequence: TGTGCCAGCAGCCGAGGACAGGGTGGGGAGACCCAGTACTTC.

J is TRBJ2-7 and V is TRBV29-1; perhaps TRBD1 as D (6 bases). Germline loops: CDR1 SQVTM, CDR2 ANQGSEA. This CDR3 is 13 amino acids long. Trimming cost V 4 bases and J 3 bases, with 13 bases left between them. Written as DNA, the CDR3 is TGCAGCGTTGGTCAGGGGACCAGCTACGAGCAGTACTTC. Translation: CSVGQGTSYEQYF.

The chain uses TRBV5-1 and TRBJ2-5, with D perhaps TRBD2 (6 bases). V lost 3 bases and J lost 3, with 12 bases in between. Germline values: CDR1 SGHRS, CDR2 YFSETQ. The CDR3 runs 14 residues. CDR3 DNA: TGCGCCAGCAGCTCTGGCCCGGGGGAAGAGACCCAGTACTTC. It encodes CASSSGPGEETQYF.

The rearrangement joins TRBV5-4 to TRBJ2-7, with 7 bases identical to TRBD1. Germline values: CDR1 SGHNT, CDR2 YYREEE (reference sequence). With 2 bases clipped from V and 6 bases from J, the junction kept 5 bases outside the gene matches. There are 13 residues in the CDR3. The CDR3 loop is CASSFGTVGEQYF. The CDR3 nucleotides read TGTGCCAGCAGCTTCGGGACAGTCGGCGAGCAGTACTTC.

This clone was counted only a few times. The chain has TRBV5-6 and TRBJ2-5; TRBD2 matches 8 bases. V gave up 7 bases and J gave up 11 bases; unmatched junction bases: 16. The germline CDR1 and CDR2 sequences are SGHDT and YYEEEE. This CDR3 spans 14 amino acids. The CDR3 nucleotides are TGTGCCAGCTCTTACGTCCAAGCGGGGGTGCCGCAGTACTTC. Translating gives CASSYVQAGVPQYF.

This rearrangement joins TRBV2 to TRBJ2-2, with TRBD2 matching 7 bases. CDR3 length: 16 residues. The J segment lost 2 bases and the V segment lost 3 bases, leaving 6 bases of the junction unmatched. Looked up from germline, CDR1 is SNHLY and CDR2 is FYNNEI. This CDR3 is CASSDTGGHNTGELFF. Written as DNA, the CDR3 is TGTGCCAGCAGTGACACGGGGGGTCACAACACCGGGGAGCTGTTTTTT.

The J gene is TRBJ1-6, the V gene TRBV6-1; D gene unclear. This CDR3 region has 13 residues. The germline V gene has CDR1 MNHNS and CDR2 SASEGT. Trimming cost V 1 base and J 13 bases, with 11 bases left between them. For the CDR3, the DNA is TGTGCCAGCAGTGAAGTTGAGTTAACCCCCCTCCACTTT. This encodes CASSEVELTPLHF.

The CDR3 reads CASSEVESQPQHF. For the CDR3, the DNA is TGTGCCAGCAGTGAAGTAGAGAGTCAGCCCCAGCATTTT. This sequence joins TRBV6-1 and TRBJ1-5; D gene ambiguous. Trimming removed 1 base from V and 6 bases from J, with 7 bases in between. CDR3 length equals 13 residues. The V gene's germline CDR1 is MNHNS and CDR2 SASEGT.

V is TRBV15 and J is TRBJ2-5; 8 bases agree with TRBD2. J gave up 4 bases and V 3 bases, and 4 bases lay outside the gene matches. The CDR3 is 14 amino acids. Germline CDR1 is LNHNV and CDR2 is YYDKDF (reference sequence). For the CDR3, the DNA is TGTGCCACCAGCAGCGGGGGGGCCGGAGAGACCCAGTACTTC. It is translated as CATSSGGAGETQYF.

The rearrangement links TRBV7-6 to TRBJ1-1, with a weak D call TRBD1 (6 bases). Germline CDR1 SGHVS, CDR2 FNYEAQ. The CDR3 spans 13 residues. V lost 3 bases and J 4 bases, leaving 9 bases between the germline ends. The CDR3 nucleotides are TGTGCCAGCAGCTTTCAGGGGAGCACTGAAGCTTTCTTT. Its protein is CASSFQGSTEAFF. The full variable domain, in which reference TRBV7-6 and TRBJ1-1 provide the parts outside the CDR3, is GAGVSQSPRYKVTKRGQDVALRCDPISGHVSLYWYRQALGQGPEFLTYFNYEAQQDKSGLPNDRFSAERPEGSISTLTIQRTEQRDSAMYRCASSFQGSTEAFFGQGTRLTVV.

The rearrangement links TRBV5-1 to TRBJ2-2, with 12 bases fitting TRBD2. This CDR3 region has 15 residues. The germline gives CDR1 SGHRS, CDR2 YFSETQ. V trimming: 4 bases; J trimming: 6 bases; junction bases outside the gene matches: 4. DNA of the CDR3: TGCGCCAGCAGCGTAGGACTAGCGGGACCCGGGGAGCTGTTTTTT. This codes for CASSVGLAGPGELFF.

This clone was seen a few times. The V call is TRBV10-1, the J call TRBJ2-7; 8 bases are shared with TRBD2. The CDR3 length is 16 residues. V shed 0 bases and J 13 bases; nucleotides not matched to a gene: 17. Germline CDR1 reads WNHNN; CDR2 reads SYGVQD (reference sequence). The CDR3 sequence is CASSESYSGPEREFYF. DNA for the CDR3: TGCGCCAGCAGTGAGTCTTACTCCGGGCCGGAGCGGGAGTTTTACTTC.

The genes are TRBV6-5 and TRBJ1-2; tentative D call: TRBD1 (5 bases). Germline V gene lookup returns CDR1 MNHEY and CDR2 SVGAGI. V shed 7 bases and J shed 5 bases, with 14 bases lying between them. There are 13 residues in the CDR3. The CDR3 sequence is CASNAGQAYGYTF. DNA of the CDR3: TGTGCCAGCAATGCGGGGCAGGCTTATGGCTACACCTTC.

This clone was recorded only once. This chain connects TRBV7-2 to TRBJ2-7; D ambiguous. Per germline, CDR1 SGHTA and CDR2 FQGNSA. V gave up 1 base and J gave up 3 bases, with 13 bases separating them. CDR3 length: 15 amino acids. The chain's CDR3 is CASSLGPGSSYEQYF. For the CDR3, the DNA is TGTGCCAGCAGCTTAGGCCCCGGGTCCAGCTACGAGCAGTACTTC. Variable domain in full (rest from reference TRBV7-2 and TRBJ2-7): GAGVSQSPSNKVTEKGKDVELRCDPISGHTALYWYRQSLGQGLEFLIYFQGNSAPDKSGLPSDRFSAERTGGSVSTLTIQRTQQEDSAVYLCASSLGPGSSYEQYFGPGTRLTVT.

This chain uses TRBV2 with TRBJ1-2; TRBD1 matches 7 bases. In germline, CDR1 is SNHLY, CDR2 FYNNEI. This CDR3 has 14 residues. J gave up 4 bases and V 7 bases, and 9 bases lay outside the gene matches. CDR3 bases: TGTGCCAGCACTCTAGAGGGGGCGGGCTATGGCTACACCTTC. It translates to CASTLEGAGYGYTF.

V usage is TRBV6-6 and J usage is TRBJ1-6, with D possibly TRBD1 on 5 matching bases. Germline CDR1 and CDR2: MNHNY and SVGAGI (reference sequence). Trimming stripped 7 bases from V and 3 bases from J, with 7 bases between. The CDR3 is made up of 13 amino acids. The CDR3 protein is CASKGDYNSPLHF. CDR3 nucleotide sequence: TGTGCCAGCAAAGGGGACTATAATTCACCCCTCCACTTT.

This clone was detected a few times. The CDR3 sequence is CASSREWARYEQYF. The CDR3 DNA reads TGTGCCAGTAGTCGGGAGTGGGCGAGATACGAGCAGTACTTC. The chain uses TRBV19 and TRBJ2-7; D is perhaps TRBD2 (6 bases). This CDR3 has 14 residues. With 5 bases removed from V and 4 bases from J, the gap between germline ends came to 15 bases. Germline CDR1 LNHDA, CDR2 SQIVND (reference sequence). Supplemented by reference TRBV19 and TRBJ2-7, the full variable domain reads DGGITQSPKYLFRKEGQNVTLSCEQNLNHDAMYWYRQDPGQGLRLIYYSQIVNDFQKGDIAEGYSVSREKKESFPLTVTSAQKNPTAFYLCASSREWARYEQYFGPGTRLTVT.

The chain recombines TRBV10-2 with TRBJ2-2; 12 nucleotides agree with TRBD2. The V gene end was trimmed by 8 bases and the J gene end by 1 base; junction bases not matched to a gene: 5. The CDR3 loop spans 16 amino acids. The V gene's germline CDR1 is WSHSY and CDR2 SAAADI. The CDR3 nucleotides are TGCGCCAGCGGCTGGACTAGCGGGGTGAACACCGGGGAGCTGTTTTTT. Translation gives CASGWTSGVNTGELFF.

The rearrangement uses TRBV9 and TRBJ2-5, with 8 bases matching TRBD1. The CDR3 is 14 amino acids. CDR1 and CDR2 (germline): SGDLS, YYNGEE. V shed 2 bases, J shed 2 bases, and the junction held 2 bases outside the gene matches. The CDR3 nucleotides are TGTGCCAGCAGCGTCAACAGGGGGCAAGAGACCCAGTACTTC. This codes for CASSVNRGQETQYF.

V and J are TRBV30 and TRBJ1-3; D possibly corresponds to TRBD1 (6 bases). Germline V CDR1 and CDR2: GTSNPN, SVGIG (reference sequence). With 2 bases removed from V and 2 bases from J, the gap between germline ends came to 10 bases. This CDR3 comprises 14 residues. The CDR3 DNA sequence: TGTGCCTGGAGTAAGGGACATACTGGAAACACCATATATTTT. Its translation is CAWSKGHTGNTIYF.

The CDR3 region is CASSFTGSTGELFF. As DNA, the CDR3 is TGTGCCAGCAGTTTTACGGGGTCCACCGGGGAGCTGTTTTTT. The gene calls are TRBV6-2 or TRBV6-3 and TRBJ2-2; maybe TRBD2 (5 bases). V gave up 4 bases and J gave up 4 bases, with 10 bases separating them. CDR3 size: 14 residues. CDR1 MNHEY and CDR2 SVGEGT come from the germline V gene.

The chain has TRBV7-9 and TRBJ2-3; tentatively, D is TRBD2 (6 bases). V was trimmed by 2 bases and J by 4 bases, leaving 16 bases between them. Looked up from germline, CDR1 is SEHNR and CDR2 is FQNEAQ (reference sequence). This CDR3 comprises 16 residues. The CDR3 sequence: CASSLRLGGSADTQYF. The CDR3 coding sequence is TGTGCCAGCAGCTTACGACTAGGAGGGTCCGCAGATACGCAGTATTTT.

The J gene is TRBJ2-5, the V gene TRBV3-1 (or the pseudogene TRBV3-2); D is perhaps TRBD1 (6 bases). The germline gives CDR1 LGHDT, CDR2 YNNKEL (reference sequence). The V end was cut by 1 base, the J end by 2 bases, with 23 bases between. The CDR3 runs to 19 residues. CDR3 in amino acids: CASSQGSYAGTPFQETQYF. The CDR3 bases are TGTGCCAGCAGCCAAGGATCATATGCCGGGACACCTTTTCAAGAGACCCAGTACTTC.

CDR3 residues: CASSSLSGGLAGELFF. The CDR3 nucleotides read TGTGCCAGCAGTTCCTTGAGCGGGGGTCTAGCCGGGGAGCTGTTTTTT. The chain carries TRBV27 and TRBJ2-2; 8 nucleotides align to TRBD2. Germline-derived CDR1 and CDR2 are MNHEY and SMNVEV (reference sequence). Trimming took 4 bases from V and 6 from J; bases not matched to a gene: 10. The length of the CDR3 is 16 residues.

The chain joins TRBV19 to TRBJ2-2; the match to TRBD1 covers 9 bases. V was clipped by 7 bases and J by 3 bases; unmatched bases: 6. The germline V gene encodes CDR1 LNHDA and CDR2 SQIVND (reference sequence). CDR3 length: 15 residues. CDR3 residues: CASNPGTGYTGELFF. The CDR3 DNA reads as TGTGCCAGTAACCCCGGGACAGGGTACACCGGGGAGCTGTTTTTT.